The sequence of this T cell receptor (beta chain) was determined in a study of cytomegalovirus exposure and HLA in healthy donors. Overall study findings and caveats: In a later analysis, HLA-associated TCR beta chains were more clonally expanded than equally common others. Segments of the TCR beta V type were, in most cases, productive about 90% or about 30% of the time in an earlier analysis. Sequencing depth across donors, presence/absence analyses assumed, was roughly uniform.

There are 14 residues in the CDR3. From germline, CDR1 is SSHAT and CDR2 FNYEAQ (reference sequence). Concerning this clone: Its antigen is currently unknown. The junction does not match germline at one end; this may be a read error.

With 60 Vbeta and 13 Jbeta primers, the PCR was carried out. Profiled with immunoSEQ multiplex PCR; TCRdb holds only in-frame clones, not every one. Among about 160,000 clones, around 85% were seen once, and the ten largest hold 1.3%. The clonotype comes from a man aged 50-60 years in good health and CMV-seropositive. The sample taken for sequencing was PBMCs. The rearrangement uses TRBV7-7 and TRBJ2-2, with 7 bases identical to TRBD1. CDR3: CASRPSTGPGELFF. Here the CDR3 DNA reads TGTGCTAGCAGACCTTCGACAGGGCCCGGGGAGCTGTTTTTT.